This TCR beta chain originates from a study of blood T cell repertoires in COVID-19. Study overall: COVID-19 samples collected from the United States, Italy and Spain covered acute and convalescent phases. From T cells, B-cell-depleted T cells, or PBMCs came the material, which was cDNA or gDNA.

Original processing methods: From reference gene primer amplification, estimates of nucleated cell counts were derived. This table comes from immunoSEQ multiplex PCR, and its TCRdb copy is limited to in-frame clones, with some not included. V, J and clone size reflect that table, while D and trimming were determined from the DNA. Of tens of thousands of clones in the sample, 90% were seen once. V lost 6 bases to trimming and J lost 0 bases, with 14 bases between them. The CDR3 runs to 16 residues. Looked up from germline, CDR1 is MNHEY and CDR2 is SMNVEV (reference sequence). This clonotype was sampled from a man aged 45-65 years with acute or convalescent COVID-19. The gene calls are TRBV27 and TRBJ2-2; TRBD2 might be the D (6 bases). The sequenced sample consisted of peripheral blood. Here the CDR3 reads CASSKSSGSNTGELFF. The CDR3 DNA reads as TGTGCCAGCAGCAAAAGTAGCGGTTCGAACACCGGGGAGCTGTTTTTT.